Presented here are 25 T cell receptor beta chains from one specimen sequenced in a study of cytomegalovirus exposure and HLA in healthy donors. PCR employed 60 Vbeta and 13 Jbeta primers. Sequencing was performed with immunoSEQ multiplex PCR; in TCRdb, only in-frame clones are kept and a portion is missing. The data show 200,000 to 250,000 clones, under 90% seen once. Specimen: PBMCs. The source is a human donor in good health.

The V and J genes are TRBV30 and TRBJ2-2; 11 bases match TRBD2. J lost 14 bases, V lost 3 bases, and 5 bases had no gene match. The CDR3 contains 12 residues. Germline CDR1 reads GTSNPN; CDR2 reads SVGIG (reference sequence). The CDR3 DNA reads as TGTGCCTGGAGAACTAGCGGGAGAAGCCTGTTTTTT. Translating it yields CAWRTSGRSLFF.

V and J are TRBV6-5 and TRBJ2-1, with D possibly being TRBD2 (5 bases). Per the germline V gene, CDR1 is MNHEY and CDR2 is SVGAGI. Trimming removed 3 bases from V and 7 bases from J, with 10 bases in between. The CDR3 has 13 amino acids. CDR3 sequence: CASSYFGGNEQFF. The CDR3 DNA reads TGTGCCAGCAGTTATTTCGGCGGGAATGAGCAGTTCTTC.

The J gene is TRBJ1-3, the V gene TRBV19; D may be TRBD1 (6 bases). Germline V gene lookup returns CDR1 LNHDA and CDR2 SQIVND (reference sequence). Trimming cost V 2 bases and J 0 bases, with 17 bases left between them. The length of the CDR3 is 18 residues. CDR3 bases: TGTGCCAGTAGTATACAGGGGATCAGGACTTACTCTGGAAACACCATATATTTT. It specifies CASSIQGIRTYSGNTIYF.

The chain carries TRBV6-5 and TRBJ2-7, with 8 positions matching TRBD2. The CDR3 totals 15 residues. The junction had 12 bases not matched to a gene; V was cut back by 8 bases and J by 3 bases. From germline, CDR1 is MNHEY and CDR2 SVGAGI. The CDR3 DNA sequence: TGTGCCAGCCGCCCGACTAGCGAGAACCTCTACGAGCAGTACTTC. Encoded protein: CASRPTSENLYEQYF.

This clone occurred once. CDR3 in amino acids: CAWSGTGNHEQYF. DNA for the CDR3: TGTGCCTGGAGTGGGACAGGGAACCACGAGCAGTACTTC. The chain uses TRBV30 and TRBJ2-7; 8 bases are a match to TRBD1. V was pared by 1 base and J by 5 bases, with 4 bases of the junction left unmatched. The germline V gene encodes CDR1 GTSNPN and CDR2 SVGIG (reference sequence). The CDR3 spans 13 residues.

The DNA for the CDR3 is TGTGCCAGCAGTGGGGACAGCTACAATCAGCCCCAGCATTTT. It specifies CASSGDSYNQPQHF. This rearrangement joins TRBV2 to TRBJ1-5; TRBD1 agrees at 7 bases. The trim removed 4 bases at V and 3 bases at J, leaving 3 bases unmatched. Germline CDR1 SNHLY, CDR2 FYNNEI. The CDR3 consists of 14 residues.

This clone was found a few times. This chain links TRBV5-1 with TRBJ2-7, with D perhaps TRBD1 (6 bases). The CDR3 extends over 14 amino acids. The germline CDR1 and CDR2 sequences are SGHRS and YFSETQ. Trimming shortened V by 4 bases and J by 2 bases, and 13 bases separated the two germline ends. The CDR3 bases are TGCGCCAGCAGCACAATACAGGGTCCCTACGAGCAGTACTTC. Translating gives CASSTIQGPYEQYF.

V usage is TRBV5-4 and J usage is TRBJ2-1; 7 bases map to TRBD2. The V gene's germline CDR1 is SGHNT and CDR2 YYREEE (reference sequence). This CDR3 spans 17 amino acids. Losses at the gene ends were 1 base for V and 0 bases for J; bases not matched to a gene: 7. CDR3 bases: TGTGCCAGCAGCTTGTCCCCTGGCGGGAGCTCCTACAATGAGCAGTTCTTC. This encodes CASSLSPGGSSYNEQFF.

Written as DNA, the CDR3 is TGTGCCAGCAGCCTACCCGGGAAGGGGGTACGGCTCGGTCAGCCCCAGCATTTT. It encodes CASSLPGKGVRLGQPQHF. The chain has TRBV7-3 and TRBJ1-5; tentative D call: TRBD1 (6 bases). CDR1 and CDR2 from the germline V gene are SGHTA and FQGTGA. This CDR3 is 18 amino acids long. The ends were cut back, 5 bases at V and 6 bases at J, with 26 bases in the middle.

The DNA for the CDR3 is TGTGCCAGCAGCCGCGGTTTGGGAGGAACTAATGAAAAACTGTTTTTT. This gives the protein CASSRGLGGTNEKLFF. This chain connects TRBV11-2 to TRBJ1-4, with D uncertain. The germline V gene has CDR1 SGHAT and CDR2 FQNNGV. The V gene lost 5 bases and the J gene lost 1 base, with 14 bases spanning the gap. This CDR3 contains 16 residues.

The chain's CDR3 is CASTTLGANVLTF. CDR3 DNA sequence: TGTGCCAGCACCACATTAGGGGCCAACGTCCTGACTTTC. The rearrangement uses TRBV2 and TRBJ2-6; unclear D gene. The CDR3 length is 13 residues. Trimming stripped 7 bases from V and 4 bases from J, with 8 bases between. The germline CDR1 and CDR2 sequences are SNHLY and FYNNEI.

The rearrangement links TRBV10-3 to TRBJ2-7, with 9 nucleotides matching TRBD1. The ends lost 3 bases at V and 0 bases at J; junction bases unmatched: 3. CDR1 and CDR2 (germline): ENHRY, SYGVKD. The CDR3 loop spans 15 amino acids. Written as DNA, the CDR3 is TGTGCCATCAGTGACGACAGGGGGTTCTCCTACGAGCAGTACTTC. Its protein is CAISDDRGFSYEQYF.

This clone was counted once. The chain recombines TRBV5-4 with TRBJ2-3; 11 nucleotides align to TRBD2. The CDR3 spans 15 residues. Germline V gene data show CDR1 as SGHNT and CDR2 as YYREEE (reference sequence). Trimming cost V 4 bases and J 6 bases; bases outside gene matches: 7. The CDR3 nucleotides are TGTGCCAGCAGCCTGACTAGCGGGAATCGGGATACGCAGTATTTT. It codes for CASSLTSGNRDTQYF. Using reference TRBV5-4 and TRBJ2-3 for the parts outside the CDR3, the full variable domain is ETGVTQSPTHLIKTRGQQVTLRCSSQSGHNTVSWYQQALGQGPQFIFQYYREEENGRGNFPPRFSGLQFPNYSSELNVNALELDDSALYLCASSLTSGNRDTQYFGPGTRLTVL.

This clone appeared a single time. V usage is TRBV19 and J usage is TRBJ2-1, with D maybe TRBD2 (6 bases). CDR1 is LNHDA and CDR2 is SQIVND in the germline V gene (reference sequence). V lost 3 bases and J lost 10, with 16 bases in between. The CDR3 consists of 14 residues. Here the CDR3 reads CASSIYSTRREQFF. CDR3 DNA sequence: TGTGCCAGTAGTATCTACTCGACTAGAAGGGAGCAGTTCTTC. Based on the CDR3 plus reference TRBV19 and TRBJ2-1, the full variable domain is DGGITQSPKYLFRKEGQNVTLSCEQNLNHDAMYWYRQDPGQGLRLIYYSQIVNDFQKGDIAEGYSVSREKKESFPLTVTSAQKNPTAFYLCASSIYSTRREQFFGPGTRLTVL.

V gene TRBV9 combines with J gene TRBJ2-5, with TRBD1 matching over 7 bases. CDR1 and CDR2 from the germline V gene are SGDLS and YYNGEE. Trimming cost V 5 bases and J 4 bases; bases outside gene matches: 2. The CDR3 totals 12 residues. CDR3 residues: CASRGQTETQYF. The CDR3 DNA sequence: TGTGCCAGCAGGGGACAGACAGAGACCCAGTACTTC.

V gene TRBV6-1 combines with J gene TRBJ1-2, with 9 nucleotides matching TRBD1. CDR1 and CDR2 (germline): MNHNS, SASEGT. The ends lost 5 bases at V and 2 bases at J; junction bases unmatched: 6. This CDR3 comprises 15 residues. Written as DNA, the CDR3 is TGTGCCAGCAGTAAATCCGGGACAGGGAACTATGGCTACACCTTC. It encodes CASSKSGTGNYGYTF.

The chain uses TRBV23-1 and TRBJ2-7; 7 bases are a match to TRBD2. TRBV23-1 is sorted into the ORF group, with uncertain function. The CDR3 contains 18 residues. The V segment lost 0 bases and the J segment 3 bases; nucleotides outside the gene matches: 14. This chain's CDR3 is CASSQSLSGVTGYYEQYF. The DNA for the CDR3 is TGCGCCAGCAGTCAATCGCTGAGCGGGGTGACGGGGTACTACGAGCAGTACTTC.

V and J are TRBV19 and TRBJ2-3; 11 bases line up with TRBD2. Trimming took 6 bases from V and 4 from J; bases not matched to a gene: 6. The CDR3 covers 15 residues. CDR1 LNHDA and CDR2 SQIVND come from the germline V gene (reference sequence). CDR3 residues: CASRLLAGDADTQYF. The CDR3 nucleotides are TGTGCCAGTAGACTACTAGCGGGAGATGCAGATACGCAGTATTTT.

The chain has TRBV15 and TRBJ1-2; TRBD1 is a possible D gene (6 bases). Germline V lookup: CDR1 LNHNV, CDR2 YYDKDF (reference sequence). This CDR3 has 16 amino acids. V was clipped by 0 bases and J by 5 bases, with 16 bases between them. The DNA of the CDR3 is TGTGCCACCAGCAGAGATTTAGTTTTAACAGGGTATGGCTACACCTTC. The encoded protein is CATSRDLVLTGYGYTF.

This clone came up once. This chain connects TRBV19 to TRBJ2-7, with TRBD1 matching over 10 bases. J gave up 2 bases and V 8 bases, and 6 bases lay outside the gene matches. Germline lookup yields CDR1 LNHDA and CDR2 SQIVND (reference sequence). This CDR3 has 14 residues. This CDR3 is CASQPGQGTYEQYF. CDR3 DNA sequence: TGTGCCAGTCAACCGGGACAGGGGACCTACGAGCAGTACTTC.

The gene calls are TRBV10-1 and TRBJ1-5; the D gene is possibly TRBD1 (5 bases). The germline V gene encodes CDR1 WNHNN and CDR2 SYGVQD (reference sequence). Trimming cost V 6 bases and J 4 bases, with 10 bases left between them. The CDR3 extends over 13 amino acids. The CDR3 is CASSRAENQPQHF. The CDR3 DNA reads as TGCGCCAGCAGCAGGGCCGAAAATCAGCCCCAGCATTTT.

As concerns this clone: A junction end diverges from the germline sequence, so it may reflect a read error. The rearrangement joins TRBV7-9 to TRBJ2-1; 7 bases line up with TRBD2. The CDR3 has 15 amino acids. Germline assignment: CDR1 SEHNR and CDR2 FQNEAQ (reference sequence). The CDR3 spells CSSSLAQTSLHEQFF. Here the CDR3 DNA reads TGTTCCAGCAGCTTAGCCCAGACTAGCTTGCATGAGCAGTTCTTC.

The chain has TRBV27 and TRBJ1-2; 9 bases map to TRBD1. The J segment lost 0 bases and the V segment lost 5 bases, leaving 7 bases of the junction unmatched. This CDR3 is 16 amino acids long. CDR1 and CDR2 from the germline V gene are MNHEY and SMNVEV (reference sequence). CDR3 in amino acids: CASSPGTGNTNYGYTF. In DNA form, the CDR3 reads TGTGCCAGCAGTCCCGGGACAGGGAATACTAACTATGGCTACACCTTC.

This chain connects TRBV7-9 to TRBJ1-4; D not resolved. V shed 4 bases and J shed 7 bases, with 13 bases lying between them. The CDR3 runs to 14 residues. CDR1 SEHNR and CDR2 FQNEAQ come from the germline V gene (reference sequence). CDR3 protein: CASSSGSPPEKLFF. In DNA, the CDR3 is TGTGCCAGCAGCTCGGGGAGTCCCCCTGAAAAACTGTTTTTT.

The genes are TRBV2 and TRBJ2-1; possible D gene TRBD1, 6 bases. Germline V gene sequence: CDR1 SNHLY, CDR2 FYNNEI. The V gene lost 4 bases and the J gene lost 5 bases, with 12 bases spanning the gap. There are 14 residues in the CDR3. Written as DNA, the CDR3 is TGTGCCAGCAGTGGGGGGCACCACGACAATGAGCAGTTCTTC. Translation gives CASSGGHHDNEQFF.